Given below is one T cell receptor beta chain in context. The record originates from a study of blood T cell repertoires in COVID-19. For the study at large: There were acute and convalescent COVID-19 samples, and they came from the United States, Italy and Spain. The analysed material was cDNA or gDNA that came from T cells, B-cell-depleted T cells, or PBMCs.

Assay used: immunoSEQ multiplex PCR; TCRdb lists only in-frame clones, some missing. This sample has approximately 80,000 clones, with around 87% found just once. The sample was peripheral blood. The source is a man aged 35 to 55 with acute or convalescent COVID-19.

CDR3 in DNA: TGCAGCGCCCAACGGGACAGGGGGTATGGCTACACCTTC. Encoded protein: CSAQRDRGYGYTF. This sequence joins TRBV29-1 and TRBJ1-2, with 11 positions matching TRBD1. J gave up 5 bases and V 7 bases, and 6 bases lay outside the gene matches. Germline loops: CDR1 SQVTM, CDR2 ANQGSEA. The CDR3 is made up of 13 amino acids.